This is a list of T cell receptor beta chains from one sample in a study of T-cell reconstitution after alpha-beta-depleted transplantation in children. TCRdb reprocessed the PCR reads with MiXCR, giving one entry per CDR3 protein. This table holds 500,000 to 750,000 distinct CDR3 sequences, 25% to 30% found once. Here the sequenced sample was PBMCs, taken before TCRalphabeta/CD19-depleted stem cell transplant. These receptors were collected from a boy under two years old with Wiskott-Aldrich syndrome, due to receive a stem cell transplant. CDR3s include the opening cysteine and the closing phenylalanine or tryptophan. Fields, in order: D gene, clone size, V gene, J gene, CDR3 DNA, CDR3 protein. D genes are given only for firm matches. Not every row has a clone size; where given, it reads once, few, many or a size class.

TRBD2	.	TRBV4-1	TRBJ2-1	TGCGCCAGCAGCCAAGACCCCCGGACTAGCGGGAGGGACAATGAGCAGTTCTTC	CASSQDPRTSGRDNEQFF
.	.	TRBV12-3/TRBV12-4	TRBJ1-2	TGTGCCAGCAGTTTGCCCCTTTTTTCGGGTAGGGGCTACACCTTC	CASSLPLFSGRGYTF
.	few	TRBV20-1	TRBJ2-1	TGCAGTGCTAGAAGTAGGAGATACAATGAGCAGTTCTTC	CSARSRRYNEQFF
.	.	TRBV27	TRBJ2-7	TGTGCCAGCAGTTTCGGCATAAGGTACGAGCAGTACTTC	CASSFGIRYEQYF
.	.	TRBV10-3	TRBJ1-3	TGTGCCATCCTAGCATCCTCTGGAAACACCATATATTTT	CAILASSGNTIYF
.	.	TRBV20-1	TRBJ2-6	TGCAGTGCTAGAGATTCGGGGTCTGGGGCCAACGTCCTGACTTTC	CSARDSGSGANVLTF
TRBD2	.	TRBV11-3	TRBJ2-7	TGTGCCAGCAGCTTAGTACAATCGACTAGCGGGATCCACGAGCAGTACTTC	CASSLVQSTSGIHEQYF
.	.	TRBV12-3/TRBV12-4	TRBJ2-1	TGTGCCAGCAGTCATAGGACCTTCAGGGCCTACAATGAGCAGTTCTTC	CASSHRTFRAYNEQFF
TRBD2	few	TRBV7-2	TRBJ2-2	TGTGCCAGCAGCTTGACTAGCGGGGGGTCGGGGGAGCTGTTTTTT	CASSLTSGGSGELFF
.	.	TRBV28	TRBJ2-1	TGTGCCAGCAGCGTAGGGGGTGACTACAATGAGCAGTTCTTC	CASSVGGDYNEQFF
.	few	TRBV12-3/TRBV12-4	TRBJ1-3	TGTGCCAGCAGTTTTCTAGACATCTCTGGAAACACCATATATTTT	CASSFLDISGNTIYF
.	many	TRBV5-1	TRBJ1-1	TGCGCCAGCAGCTTGGGGGTGAACACTGAAGCTTTCTTT	CASSLGVNTEAFF